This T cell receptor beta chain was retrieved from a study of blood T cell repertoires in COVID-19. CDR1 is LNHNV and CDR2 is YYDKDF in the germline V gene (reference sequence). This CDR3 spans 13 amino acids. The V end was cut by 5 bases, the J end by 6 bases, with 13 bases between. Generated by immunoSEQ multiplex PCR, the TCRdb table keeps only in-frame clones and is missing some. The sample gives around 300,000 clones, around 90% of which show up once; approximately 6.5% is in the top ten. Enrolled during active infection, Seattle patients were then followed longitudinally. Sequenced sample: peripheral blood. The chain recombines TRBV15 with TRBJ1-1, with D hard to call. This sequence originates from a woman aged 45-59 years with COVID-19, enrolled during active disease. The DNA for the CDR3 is TGTGCCACCAGCCGACTATTAGGTGCTGAAGCTTTCTTT. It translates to CATSRLLGAEAFF.